This T cell receptor beta chain was sequenced for a study of T cells after yellow fever vaccination. Study results and caveats: Peaking on day 5 versus 15, the secondary response was faster but weaker. Clonotype sharing between CD4 and CD8 compartments was small. The bulk population could contribute abundant contaminating clonotypes to FACS-sorted repertoires.

V shed 9 bases and J 0 bases; nucleotides not matched to a gene: 5. Germline assignment: CDR1 LNHDA and CDR2 SQIVND (reference sequence). CDR3 length: 14 amino acids. The count of this clonotype is one. What it binds is not known. Synthesis of TCR cDNA relied on 5'RACE template switching, which attached a universal primer site and UMIs. Via MiXCR, TCRdb re-called the 5' RACE reads, giving one row per CDR3 protein. Here the sample spans around 530,000 distinct CDR3 sequences, about 17% being singletons. This receptor was taken from a man aged 18 to 30 who received the YFV17D yellow fever vaccine. The chain employs TRBV19 and TRBJ1-3; 7 bases are a match to TRBD1. The sequencing used PBMCs, collected less than 6 days after the first yellow fever vaccination. The CDR3 sequence is CASEQGLSGNTIYF. The CDR3 nucleotides read TGTGCCAGCGAACAGGGGCTCTCTGGAAACACCATATATTTT.